This TCR beta chain was profiled in a study of blood T cell repertoires in COVID-19. For the study at large: Samples of COVID-19 (acute and convalescent) were obtained from the United States, Italy and Spain.

Assay used: immunoSEQ multiplex PCR; TCRdb lists only in-frame clones, some missing. The table has more than 200,000 clones, about 87% seen once; the top ten hold about 1.5%. Germline V gene sequence: CDR1 WSHSY, CDR2 SAAADI. With 7 bases clipped from V and 1 base from J, the junction kept 12 bases outside the gene matches. CDR3 length equals 18 residues. Participants were aged 18 to 89 years from more than 20 US areas. The chain combines TRBV10-2 with TRBJ2-5; TRBD2 agrees at 13 bases. The sequence derives from a woman aged 45-59 years who had recovered from COVID-19. Specimen: PBMCs or T cells enriched from blood (not recorded which). In nucleotides, the CDR3 is TGCGCCAGCACCGAAGGGAGGGGACTAGCGGGGTTCCAAGAGACCCAGTACTTC. It translates to CASTEGRGLAGFQETQYF.